The clone carrying this T cell receptor (beta chain) appeared once. Its antigen is undetermined. The time point here: week 23, last vaccination. In every dose of vaccine, 300 ug of mutant IDH1 20-mer peptide was given alongside topical imiquimod. Sequencing was performed with immunoSEQ multiplex PCR; in TCRdb, only in-frame clones are kept and a portion is missing. Among tens of thousands of clones listed, about three quarters were seen once. These data belong to a study of a mutant IDH1 vaccine in newly diagnosed glioma. For the study at large: The study started vaccination 4-6 weeks after radiotherapy alone, or with temozolomide cycles. Treated patients showed a male proportion of about 60%, a female proportion of about 40%, and a mean age of 40.4 years.

The TCR was taken from a man over 45 with glioma. Sample: PBMCs, taken from a glioma patient whose treatment included an IDH1 peptide vaccine.

CDR3 amino acids: CASSNPTGGSTEAFF. In nucleotides, the CDR3 is TGCGCCAGCAGCAACCCGACAGGGGGTTCAACTGAAGCTTTCTTT. The rearrangement uses TRBV5-1 and TRBJ1-1; the match to TRBD1 covers 9 bases. Germline CDR1 reads SGHRS; CDR2 reads YFSETQ. CDR3 size: 15 residues. The junction had 9 bases not matched to a gene; V was cut back by 4 bases and J by 5 bases.